This T cell receptor (beta chain) emerged from a study of cytomegalovirus exposure and HLA in healthy donors. The study ran its PCR with 60 Vbeta and 13 Jbeta primers. Libraries were prepared by immunoSEQ multiplex PCR; TCRdb keeps only in-frame clonotypes and omits some of them. The sample includes about 67,000 clones, over 70% seen only once; the top ten take under 9%. Germline lookup yields CDR1 MNHNS and CDR2 SASEGT. Deletions cut 1 base from V and 12 bases from J, with 12 bases between. The CDR3 sequence is 12 residues long. The sample taken for sequencing was PBMCs. The chain links TRBV6-1 to TRBJ2-5; weak D call: TRBD1 (7 bases). The TCR was taken from a man in his 60s in good health and CMV-seropositive. Here the CDR3 DNA reads TGTGCCAGCAGTGAAGGTGGGGGGACAGAGTACTTC. The encoded protein is CASSEGGGTEYF.